This TCR beta chain was sequenced for a study of vaccination and CD4 T cells after COVID-19. Study summary: Convalescent donors: six male, four female; seven Caucasian, two Asian, one multiracial, two Hispanic. For post-vaccine samples, collection took place a median about 72 days after dose two, ranging from 14 to 241.

Study-wide findings and caveats: Analysis of convalescent patients found that 304 of 307 vaccine-specific clones were spike mono-reactive.

Germline loops: CDR1 MNHNS, CDR2 SASEGT. V lost 7 bases and J 0 bases, leaving 19 bases between the germline ends. The CDR3 consists of 17 residues. Indicated treatment: approximately 10-day PBMC culture with coronavirus spike peptide pools or control peptides (ViraFEST assay). Negative selection was the method that isolated CD4+ T cells after 10 days of culture. An Oncomine TCR Beta short-read assay was used to sequence the DNA from cultured CD4+ T cells. TCRdb re-analysed the PCR reads in MiXCR, keeping a single row per CDR3 protein. The sample has over 8,500 distinct CDR3 sequences; 50% to 60% are singletons. Comments on this clonotype: The antigen is unknown.

The clonotype originates from a human donor who had recovered from COVID-19. Sequencing used CD4+ T cells from blood, cultured in vitro. The chain combines TRBV6-1 with TRBJ1-3; unclear D gene. Here the CDR3 reads CASTRGGFKGSGNTIYF. The DNA for the CDR3 is TGTGCCAGCACTAGAGGAGGGTTCAAGGGCTCTGGAAACACCATATATTTT.